These 17 T cell receptor beta chains share one sample of origin, sequenced in a study of OX40 agonist ivuxolimab in advanced cancers. Library preparation employed the immunoSEQ multiplex PCR assay. Not all clones reach the TCRdb copy of this immuneACCESS table, which keeps in-frame sequences only. Checked studies attribute under half of the gap to unresolved V genes and leave the rest unexplained. The sample table records approximately 19,000 clones; 90% of these occur just once. The ten biggest clones cover 45% to 50% of the sample. The source was CD4+ or CD8+ T cells sorted from blood, collected in a trial of the OX40 agonist ivuxolimab. The origin of the receptors is an adult with an advanced solid tumor such as melanoma, head and neck, liver or kidney cancer.

The V call is TRBV11-3, the J call TRBJ2-1; TRBD2 agrees at 9 bases. V trimming: 0 bases; J trimming: 6 bases; junction bases outside the gene matches: 9. The CDR3 has 17 amino acids. CDR1 and CDR2 (germline): SGHNT, YENEEA. Here the CDR3 DNA reads TGTGCCAGCAGCTTAGAGCCCGGACTAGCGATCCCCAATGAGCAGTTCTTC. Amino acid sequence: CASSLEPGLAIPNEQFF.

This clone has more than one count but fewer than ten. This rearrangement joins TRBV7-9 to TRBJ2-5, with 11 bases that match TRBD2. J was trimmed by 1 base and V by 4 bases; bases with no gene match: 5. Germline CDR1 and CDR2: SEHNR and FQNEAQ (reference sequence). The CDR3 is 16 amino acids. The DNA for the CDR3 is TGTGCCAGCAGCTCGGGACTAGCGGAGGGCCAAGAGACCCAGTACTTC. Amino acid sequence: CASSSGLAEGQETQYF. Supplemented by reference TRBV7-9 and TRBJ2-5, the full variable domain reads DTGVSQNPRHKITKRGQNVTFRCDPISEHNRLYWYRQTLGQGPEFLTYFQNEAQLEKSRLLSDRFSAERPKGSFSTLEIQRTEQGDSAMYLCASSSGLAEGQETQYFGPGTRLLVL.

The chain has TRBV7-8 and TRBJ1-4; D is ambiguous. The length of the CDR3 is 14 residues. Germline CDR1 and CDR2: SGHVS and FQNEAQ. V lost 2 bases to trimming and J lost 1 base, with 5 bases between them. The CDR3 DNA sequence: TGTGCCAGCAGCTTAATGGGAACTAATGAAAAACTGTTTTTT. Translated, it gives CASSLMGTNEKLFF.

The chain has TRBV4-2 and TRBJ2-5; D unclear. Judging by the DNA end, TRBJ2-7 fits better; the J call may be wrong. Germline V gene lookup returns CDR1 LGHNA and CDR2 YNFKEQ. The CDR3 totals 11 residues. The CDR3 nucleotides are TGTGCCAGCAGCCAAAGTGCCGAGCAGTACTTC. It specifies CASSQSAEQYF.

V and J are TRBV27 and TRBJ1-2; D might be TRBD1 (6 bases). V lost 6 bases and J 6 bases, leaving 14 bases between the germline ends. CDR1 and CDR2 (germline): MNHEY, SMNVEV (reference sequence). The CDR3 runs to 13 residues. Here the CDR3 DNA reads TGTGCCAGCAGCCACCTGGGGGGCGATGGCTACACCTTC. Translating gives CASSHLGGDGYTF.

This clone was counted between two and nine times. The rearrangement links TRBV7-8 to TRBJ2-2; 9 bases fit TRBD1. The J segment lost 6 bases and the V segment lost 1 base, leaving 15 bases of the junction unmatched. This CDR3 has 19 amino acids. CDR1 is SGHVS, CDR2 FQNEAQ, per germline. The CDR3 bases are TGTGCCAGCAGCTTAGATCAGTCCGGGACAGGGTTGTTTCCCGGGGAGCTGTTTTTT. Its translation: CASSLDQSGTGLFPGELFF. Using reference TRBV7-8 and TRBJ2-2 for the parts outside the CDR3, the full variable domain is GAGVSQSPRYKVAKRGQDVALRCDPISGHVSLFWYQQALGQGPEFLTYFQNEAQLDKSGLPSDRFFAERPEGSVSTLKIQRTQQEDSAVYLCASSLDQSGTGLFPGELFFGEGSRLTVL.

The rearrangement links TRBV27 to TRBJ2-5, with 9 bases fitting TRBD2. The V gene's germline CDR1 is MNHEY and CDR2 SMNVEV (reference sequence). The CDR3 contains 15 residues. V shed 3 bases, J shed 4 bases, and the junction held 6 bases outside the gene matches. CDR3 sequence (DNA): TGTGCCAGCAGTTTCTGGCGGGAGGGCCTAGAGACCCAGTACTTC. It is translated as CASSFWREGLETQYF.

The genes are TRBV7-2 and TRBJ2-3; 10 nucleotides align to TRBD2. Germline V gene sequence: CDR1 SGHTA, CDR2 FQGNSA. CDR3 length equals 18 residues. V trimming: 3 bases; J trimming: 1 base; junction bases outside the gene matches: 10. The CDR3 coding sequence is TGTGCCAGCAGCTTCATTCTTCTAGCGGGAGCGGGCACAGATACGCAGTATTTT. This sequence encodes CASSFILLAGAGTDTQYF.

This clone was seen a single time. V gene TRBV9 combines with J gene TRBJ1-4; weak D call: TRBD1 (6 bases). V lost 0 bases and J lost 5, with 8 bases in between. The CDR3 loop spans 14 amino acids. The V gene's germline CDR1 is SGDLS and CDR2 YYNGEE. CDR3 coding DNA: TGTGCCAGCAGCGTAGCAGGGGTAAATGAAAAACTGTTTTTT. Translation gives CASSVAGVNEKLFF.

The chain links TRBV10-1 to TRBJ2-1; D uncertain. There are 16 residues in the CDR3. V was cut by 5 bases and J by 7 bases, with 21 bases left in between. The germline V gene encodes CDR1 WNHNN and CDR2 SYGVQD (reference sequence). As DNA, the CDR3 is TGCGCCAGCAGTCTCGGGCCTCCACGGACCCTAAATGAGCAGTTCTTC. It encodes CASSLGPPRTLNEQFF.

This sequence joins TRBV5-4 and TRBJ2-4; either TRBD1 or TRBD2 may supply D (6 bases each). Trimming pared 6 bases from V and 3 bases from J, leaving 16 bases between. The germline V gene has CDR1 SGHNT and CDR2 YYREEE (reference sequence). The CDR3 contains 15 residues. The CDR3 region is CASNFRGDGKNIQYF. The CDR3 DNA sequence: TGTGCCAGCAACTTTAGGGGGGATGGCAAAAACATTCAGTACTTC.

The chain recombines TRBV7-9 with TRBJ2-5, with TRBD2 matching over 12 bases. The CDR3 runs to 15 residues. The ends lost 3 bases at V and 5 bases at J; junction bases unmatched: 4. Germline V gene sequence: CDR1 SEHNR, CDR2 FQNEAQ (reference sequence). CDR3 coding DNA: TGTGCCAGCAGCTTCCCGACTAGCGGGAGTGAGACCCAGTACTTC. Amino acid sequence: CASSFPTSGSETQYF.

This clone has just a few counts. The chain has TRBV11-3 and TRBJ2-1; the D call may be TRBD1 or TRBD2 (5 bases each). Germline CDR1 and CDR2: SGHNT and YENEEA. V was cut by 5 bases and J by 4 bases, with 15 bases left in between. This CDR3 comprises 15 residues. The CDR3 here is CASSRPGTPYNEQFF. CDR3 in DNA: TGTGCCAGCAGCCGACCCGGGACCCCTTACAATGAGCAGTTCTTC.

This chain joins TRBV21-1 and TRBJ2-3; the table gives TRBD2 as D, unverified against the DNA. TRBV21-1 is marked as a pseudogene. The CDR3 spans 17 residues. The chain's CDR3 is CASSKNRGGRAPDTQYF. CDR3 nucleotide sequence: TGTGCCAGCAGCAAAAATAGAGGCGGGAGAGCGCCAGATACGCAGTATTTT.

V usage is TRBV27 and J usage is TRBJ2-5; D not certain. The CDR3 extends over 13 amino acids. Trimming stripped 6 bases from V and 3 bases from J, with 11 bases between. The V gene's germline CDR1 is MNHEY and CDR2 SMNVEV (reference sequence). The DNA for the CDR3 is TGTGCCAGCAGCTCCCCCCCGGAAGAGACCCAGTACTTC. Residues: CASSSPPEETQYF.

Only one count was recorded for this clone. The CDR3 region has the DNA TGTGCCACCGCGGGACAATCGAACACCGGGGAGCTGTTTTTT. Residues: CATAGQSNTGELFF. J is TRBJ2-2 and V is TRBV19; D assignment may be TRBD1 or TRBD2 (6 bases each). Trimming took off 10 bases at V and 0 bases at J, with 12 bases between the two ends. CDR1 is LNHDA, CDR2 SQIVND, per germline (reference sequence). The CDR3 spans 14 residues.

This clone was seen a single time. The chain links TRBV5-6 to TRBJ1-2; D remains unclear. V lost 0 bases to trimming and J lost 6 bases, with 15 bases between them. Germline CDR1 and CDR2: SGHDT and YYEEEE. The CDR3 runs 15 residues. CDR3 sequence (DNA): TGTGCCAGCAGCTTGGCCGCGGGCCAGGCGGATGGCTACACCTTC. This encodes CASSLAAGQADGYTF.